A selection of T cell receptor beta chains follows, all from one sample in a study of blood T cell repertoires in COVID-19. Profiled with immunoSEQ multiplex PCR; TCRdb holds only in-frame clones, not every one. This table holds about 190,000 clones, 84% found once. Input material: peripheral blood. Receptors were obtained from a human donor in a cohort sampled during active COVID-19. Both conserved end residues are part of each CDR3. Fields, in order: D gene, V gene, J gene, clone size, CDR3 DNA, CDR3 protein. A D gene is named only where the DNA matches it firmly. Clone size is given for some rows only: seen once, a few or many times, or a class if the clone is expanded.

d_call: -; v_call: TRBV10-3; j_call: TRBJ2-5; clone_size: -; cdr3_nt: TGTGCCATCAGCGCGGGACCCCCGTCGAACGAAGAGACCCAGTACTTC; cdr3_aa: CAISAGPPSNEETQYF
d_call: TRBD2; v_call: TRBV28; j_call: TRBJ2-1; clone_size: -; cdr3_nt: TGTGCCAGCAGTTTCCTCGCGGGAGGGCCTGCGTACAATGAGCAGTTCTTC; cdr3_aa: CASSFLAGGPAYNEQFF
d_call: TRBD2; v_call: TRBV10-3; j_call: TRBJ2-1; clone_size: -; cdr3_nt: TGTGCCATACGGGAGGCGAATGAGCAGTTCTTC; cdr3_aa: CAIREANEQFF
d_call: -; v_call: TRBV28; j_call: TRBJ1-6; clone_size: -; cdr3_nt: TGTGCCAGCAGCCGCGGGGACCGAGATAATTCACCCCTCCACTTT; cdr3_aa: CASSRGDRDNSPLHF
d_call: TRBD2; v_call: TRBV24-1; j_call: TRBJ2-1; clone_size: -; cdr3_nt: TGTGCCACCAGTGATTTGGCTAGCGGGGGGACTGAGCAGTTCTTC; cdr3_aa: CATSDLASGGTEQFF
d_call: TRBD1; v_call: TRBV18; j_call: TRBJ1-2; clone_size: -; cdr3_nt: TGTGCCAGCTCACCGAACAGGGGGTCTGGCTACACCTTC; cdr3_aa: CASSPNRGSGYTF
d_call: -; v_call: TRBV24-1; j_call: TRBJ2-5; clone_size: -; cdr3_nt: TGTGCCACCAGTGACCTATACCAAGAGACCCAGTACTTC; cdr3_aa: CATSDLYQETQYF
d_call: TRBD1; v_call: TRBV5-1; j_call: TRBJ2-7; clone_size: -; cdr3_nt: TGCGCCAGCAGCCCGATGGGGAGACAGGGAAACTACGAGCAGTACTTC; cdr3_aa: CASSPMGRQGNYEQYF
d_call: TRBD2; v_call: TRBV4-1; j_call: TRBJ2-1; clone_size: -; cdr3_nt: TGCGCCAGCAGCCAAAGACGTGCGGCGGGAGGGCCAGACGGTGAGCAGTTCTTC; cdr3_aa: CASSQRRAAGGPDGEQFF
d_call: -; v_call: TRBV24-1; j_call: TRBJ2-5; clone_size: -; cdr3_nt: TGTGCCACCAGTGATCCTCGGACAGAGTACCAAGAGACCCAGTACTTC; cdr3_aa: CATSDPRTEYQETQYF
d_call: -; v_call: TRBV6-5; j_call: TRBJ2-2; clone_size: -; cdr3_nt: TGTGCCAGCAGTTACTCCAGGGGGGCTACCGGGGAGCTGTTTTTT; cdr3_aa: CASSYSRGATGELFF
d_call: -; v_call: TRBV7-7; j_call: TRBJ2-5; clone_size: -; cdr3_nt: TGTGCTAGCAGCCGCGACTATGGAGGGCAAGAGACCCAGTACTTC; cdr3_aa: CASSRDYGGQETQYF
d_call: -; v_call: TRBV24-1; j_call: TRBJ1-5; clone_size: -; cdr3_nt: TGTGCCACCAGTGGGGCCGGTAATCAGCCCCAGCATTTT; cdr3_aa: CATSGAGNQPQHF
d_call: -; v_call: TRBV20-1; j_call: TRBJ1-3; clone_size: once; cdr3_nt: TGCAGTGCTAGTCTTTGGGGGCCTGGAAACACCATATATTTT; cdr3_aa: CSASLWGPGNTIYF
d_call: TRBD1; v_call: TRBV3-1/TRBV3-2; j_call: TRBJ2-3; clone_size: -; cdr3_nt: TGTGCCAGCAGCCAGCCCGGGACAGGGCTGTCATATACGCAGTATTTT; cdr3_aa: CASSQPGTGLSYTQYF
d_call: TRBD2; v_call: TRBV9; j_call: TRBJ2-3; clone_size: -; cdr3_nt: TGTGCCAGCAGCGTAGCCAGCGGGGGCACAGATACGCAGTATTTT; cdr3_aa: CASSVASGGTDTQYF
d_call: TRBD1; v_call: TRBV4-2; j_call: TRBJ1-2; clone_size: once; cdr3_nt: TGTGCCAGCAGCCAAGCTGTCCCGGGACAGGCAATTGGGATACGCTACACCTTC; cdr3_aa: CASSQAVPGQAIGIRYTF
d_call: -; v_call: TRBV9; j_call: TRBJ1-4; clone_size: -; cdr3_nt: TGTGCCAGCAGCGCAACAGGGGAAAAACTGTTTTTT; cdr3_aa: CASSATGEKLFF
d_call: TRBD1; v_call: TRBV19; j_call: TRBJ2-4; clone_size: -; cdr3_nt: TGTGCCAGCCAGGACAGGTTCGGGAACATTCAGTACTTC; cdr3_aa: CASQDRFGNIQYF
d_call: -; v_call: TRBV4-2; j_call: TRBJ1-3; clone_size: -; cdr3_nt: TGTGCCAGCAGCCAAGGAAGCAGGTCCGGTGGAAACACCATATATTTT; cdr3_aa: CASSQGSRSGGNTIYF
d_call: -; v_call: TRBV19; j_call: TRBJ2-7; clone_size: -; cdr3_nt: TGTGCCAGTAGTATAGAAGCTTCGCGGGCGGGACCCTACGAGCAGTACTTC; cdr3_aa: CASSIEASRAGPYEQYF
d_call: -; v_call: TRBV6-5; j_call: TRBJ1-2; clone_size: -; cdr3_nt: TGTGCCAGCAGTTTCACAGATACTAACTATGGCTACACCTTC; cdr3_aa: CASSFTDTNYGYTF
d_call: TRBD2; v_call: TRBV13; j_call: TRBJ2-7; clone_size: -; cdr3_nt: TGTGCCAGCAGCAGAAGGACTAGCGGTGGTGGGGAGCAGTACTTC; cdr3_aa: CASSRRTSGGGEQYF
d_call: TRBD2; v_call: TRBV18; j_call: TRBJ2-7; clone_size: -; cdr3_nt: TGTGCCAGCTCACCTAAACTAGCGGGAACCTACGAGCAGTACTTC; cdr3_aa: CASSPKLAGTYEQYF
d_call: -; v_call: TRBV28; j_call: TRBJ2-7; clone_size: -; cdr3_nt: TGTGCCAGCACTCTCCCAGGGTCCTCCTACGAGCAGTACTTC; cdr3_aa: CASTLPGSSYEQYF
d_call: -; v_call: TRBV6-5; j_call: TRBJ1-3; clone_size: -; cdr3_nt: TGTGCCAGCAGTTACTCTTCAGGTGGAAACACCATATATTTT; cdr3_aa: CASSYSSGGNTIYF
d_call: TRBD2; v_call: TRBV7-2; j_call: TRBJ2-3; clone_size: -; cdr3_nt: TGTGCCAGCAGCCCTCTAGCGGGAGTTATAGATACGCAGTATTTT; cdr3_aa: CASSPLAGVIDTQYF